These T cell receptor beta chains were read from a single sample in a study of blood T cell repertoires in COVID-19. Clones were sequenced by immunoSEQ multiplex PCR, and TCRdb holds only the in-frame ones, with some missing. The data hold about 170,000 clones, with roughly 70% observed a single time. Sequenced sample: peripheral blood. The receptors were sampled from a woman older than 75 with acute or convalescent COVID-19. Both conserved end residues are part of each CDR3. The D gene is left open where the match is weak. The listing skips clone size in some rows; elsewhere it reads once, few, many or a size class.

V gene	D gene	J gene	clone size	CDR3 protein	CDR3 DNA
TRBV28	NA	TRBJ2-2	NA	CASSRDNGELFF	TGTGCCAGCAGTCGCGACAACGGGGAGCTGTTTTTT
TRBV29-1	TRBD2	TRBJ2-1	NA	CSAGTSGMNEQFF	TGCAGCGCCGGGACTAGCGGGATGAATGAGCAGTTCTTC
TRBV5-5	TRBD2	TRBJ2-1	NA	CASSPVLAVSSYNEQFF	TGTGCCAGCAGCCCTGTGCTAGCGGTGAGCTCCTACAATGAGCAGTTCTTC
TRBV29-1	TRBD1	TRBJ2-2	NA	CSVKGQGQHTGELFF	TGCAGCGTGAAAGGACAGGGACAGCACACCGGGGAGCTGTTTTTT
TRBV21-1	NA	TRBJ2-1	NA	CASSKDMSGSFRCNEQFF	TGTGCCAGCAGCAAAGATATGAGCGGGAGTTTCCGTTGCAATGAGCAGTTCTTC
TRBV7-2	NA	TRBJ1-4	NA	CASSLGGGALEKLFF	TGTGCCAGCAGCTTAGGTGGGGGGGCGCTTGAAAAACTGTTTTTT
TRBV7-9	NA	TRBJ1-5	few	CASSLAVGNQPQHF	TGTGCCAGCAGCTTAGCGGTCGGGAATCAGCCCCAGCATTTT
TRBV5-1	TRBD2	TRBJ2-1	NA	CASSPGLAEGNEQFF	TGCGCCAGCAGCCCGGGACTAGCGGAAGGCAATGAGCAGTTCTTC
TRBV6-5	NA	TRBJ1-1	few	CASSYSIRGTEAFF	TGTGCCAGCAGTTACTCGATCAGGGGCACTGAAGCTTTCTTT
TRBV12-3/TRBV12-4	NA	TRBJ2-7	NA	CASNPTGHYEQYF	TGTGCCAGCAATCCGACAGGCCACTACGAGCAGTACTTC
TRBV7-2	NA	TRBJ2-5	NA	CASSRGGEYQETQYF	TGTGCCAGCAGCAGGGGCGGAGAGTACCAAGAGACCCAGTACTTC
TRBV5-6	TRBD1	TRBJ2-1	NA	CASSSGTVLYNEQFF	TGTGCCAGCAGCTCCGGGACAGTCCTTTACAATGAGCAGTTCTTC
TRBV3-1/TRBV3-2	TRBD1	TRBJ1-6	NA	CASSPHIGTGILPLHF	TGTGCCAGCAGCCCGCATATTGGGACAGGGATTTTACCCCTCCACTTT
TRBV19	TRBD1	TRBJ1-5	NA	CASSKGTAGGNQPQHF	TGTGCCAGTAGTAAAGGGACAGCCGGGGGCAATCAGCCCCAGCATTTT
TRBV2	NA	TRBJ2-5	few	CASRSPRGRETQYF	TGTGCCAGCAGGTCGCCCCGGGGTCGAGAGACCCAGTACTTC
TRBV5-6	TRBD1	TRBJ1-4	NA	CASSRRQGAEKLFF	TGTGCCAGCAGCAGACGACAGGGGGCCGAAAAACTGTTTTTT
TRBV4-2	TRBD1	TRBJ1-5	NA	CASSQRQGADQPQHF	TGTGCCAGCAGCCAGCGACAGGGGGCAGATCAGCCCCAGCATTTT
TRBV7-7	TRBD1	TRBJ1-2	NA	CASGTGGGYTF	TGTGCCAGCGGAACAGGGGGTGGCTACACCTTC
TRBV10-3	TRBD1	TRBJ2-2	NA	CAISRGGQGNTGELFF	TGTGCCATCAGTAGGGGGGGACAGGGGAACACCGGGGAGCTGTTTTTT
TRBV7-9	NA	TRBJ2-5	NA	CASFPWGVQETQYF	TGTGCCAGCTTCCCCTGGGGGGTCCAAGAGACCCAGTACTTC
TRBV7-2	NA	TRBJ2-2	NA	CASSPLANTGELFF	TGTGCCAGCAGCCCCTTAGCGAACACCGGGGAGCTGTTTTTT
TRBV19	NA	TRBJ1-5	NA	CASISSGVSQPQHF	TGTGCCAGTATCTCATCGGGGGTGAGTCAGCCCCAGCATTTT
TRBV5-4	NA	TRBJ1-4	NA	CASSLGGQSNEKLFF	TGTGCCAGCAGCTTGGGGGGGCAGAGTAATGAAAAACTGTTTTTT
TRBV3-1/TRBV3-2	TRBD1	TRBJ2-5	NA	CASSQGTGSEETQYF	TGTGCCAGCAGCCAAGGGACAGGTTCCGAAGAGACCCAGTACTTC
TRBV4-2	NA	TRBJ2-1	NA	CASSQAGLAVVSEQFF	TGTGCCAGCAGCCAAGCCGGGTTAGCGGTGGTTTCCGAGCAGTTCTTC
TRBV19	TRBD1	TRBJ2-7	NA	CASSRTGRIAYEQYF	TGTGCCAGTAGCCGGACAGGGAGAATAGCCTACGAGCAGTACTTC
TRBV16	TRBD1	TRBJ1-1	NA	CASSQSGQGDTEAFF	TGTGCCAGCAGCCAATCGGGACAGGGTGACACTGAAGCTTTCTTT
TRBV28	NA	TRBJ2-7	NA	CASSFNYEQYF	TGTGCCAGCAGTTTTAACTACGAGCAGTACTTC
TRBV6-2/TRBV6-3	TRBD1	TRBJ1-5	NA	CASSYGQAPNQPQHF	TGTGCCAGCAGTTACGGACAGGCTCCTAATCAGCCCCAGCATTTT
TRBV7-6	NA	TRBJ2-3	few	CASSPFRGLGTDTQYF	TGTGCCAGCAGCCCATTCAGGGGCCTAGGCACAGATACGCAGTATTTT
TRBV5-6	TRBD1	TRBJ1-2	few	CASSLGQGDGYTF	TGTGCCAGCAGCTTGGGACAGGGTGATGGCTACACCTTC
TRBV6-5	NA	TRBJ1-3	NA	CATEPGDSGNTIYF	TGTGCCACTGAACCAGGGGACTCTGGAAACACCATATATTTT
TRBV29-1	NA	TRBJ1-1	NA	CSVDVRGLGTEAFF	TGCAGCGTTGATGTCCGGGGTCTGGGCACTGAAGCTTTCTTT
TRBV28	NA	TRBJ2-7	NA	CASSLLGVPYEQYF	TGTGCCAGCAGTTTACTGGGAGTGCCATACGAGCAGTACTTC
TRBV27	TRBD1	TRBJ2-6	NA	CAVQGERSGANVLTF	TGTGCCGTACAGGGGGAACGGTCTGGGGCCAACGTCCTGACTTTC
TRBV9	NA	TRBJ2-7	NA	CASSGGPQGILGEQYF	TGTGCCAGCAGCGGGGGCCCGCAGGGAATCTTGGGCGAGCAGTACTTC
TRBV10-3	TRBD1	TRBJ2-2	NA	CAISEGTGVLNTGELFF	TGTGCCATCAGTGAGGGGACAGGGGTACTCAACACCGGGGAGCTGTTTTTT
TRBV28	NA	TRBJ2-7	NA	CASSSAYEQYF	TGTGCCAGCAGTTCGGCCTACGAGCAGTACTTC
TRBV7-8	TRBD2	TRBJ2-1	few	CASSPSLRTSGKYNEQFF	TGTGCCAGCAGCCCCTCTCTCCGGACTAGCGGAAAATACAATGAGCAGTTCTTC
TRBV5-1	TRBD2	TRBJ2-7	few	CASSSPDSGSTYEQYF	TGCGCCAGCAGCTCCCCGGATAGCGGGTCAACCTACGAGCAGTACTTC
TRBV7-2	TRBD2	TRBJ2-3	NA	CASSLGGGTQYF	TGTGCCAGCAGCTTGGGGGGGGGTACGCAGTATTTT
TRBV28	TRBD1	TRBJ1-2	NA	CASSFRDRLYGYTF	TGTGCCAGCAGTTTCCGGGACAGGTTGTATGGCTACACCTTC
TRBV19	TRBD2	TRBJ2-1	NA	CASSLGLAGGGGNEQFF	TGTGCCAGTAGTCTCGGACTAGCGGGTGGCGGCGGCAATGAGCAGTTCTTC
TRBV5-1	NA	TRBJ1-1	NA	CASSLAGETEAFF	TGCGCCAGCAGCTTGGCGGGAGAAACTGAAGCTTTCTTT
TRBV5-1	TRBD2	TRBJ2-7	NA	CASSQTGTAGEEQYF	TGCGCCAGCAGCCAAACCGGGACGGCGGGGGAAGAGCAGTACTTC
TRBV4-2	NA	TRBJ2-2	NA	CASSRETGSGELFF	TGTGCCAGCAGCCGAGAAACAGGGTCCGGGGAGCTGTTTTTT
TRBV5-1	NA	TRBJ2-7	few	CASSSLTGSSYEQYF	TGCGCCAGCAGCTCTCTGACGGGGAGCTCCTACGAGCAGTACTTC
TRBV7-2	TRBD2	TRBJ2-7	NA	CASSSTSGANYEQYF	TGTGCCAGCAGCTCAACTAGCGGGGCCAACTACGAGCAGTACTTC
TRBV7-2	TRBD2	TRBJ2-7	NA	CASRPDSGRAYEQYF	TGTGCCAGCAGGCCGGATAGCGGGAGGGCCTACGAGCAGTACTTC
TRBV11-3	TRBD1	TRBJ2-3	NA	CASSFQGGATDTQYF	TGTGCCAGCAGCTTCCAAGGGGGCGCGACAGATACGCAGTATTTT
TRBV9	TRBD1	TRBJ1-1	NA	CASSPQTGDNTEAFF	TGTGCCAGCAGCCCGCAGACAGGGGACAACACTGAAGCTTTCTTT
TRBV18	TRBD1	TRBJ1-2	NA	CASSPQGERGYTF	TGTGCCAGCTCACCCCAGGGGGAAAGAGGCTACACCTTC
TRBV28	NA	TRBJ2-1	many	CASSEDSDNEQFF	TGTGCCAGCAGTGAAGACTCCGACAATGAGCAGTTCTTC
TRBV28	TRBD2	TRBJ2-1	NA	CASSSPGLAGANNEQFF	TGTGCCAGCAGTTCACCGGGACTAGCGGGAGCGAACAATGAGCAGTTCTTC
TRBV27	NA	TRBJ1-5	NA	CASSLTSVAGTVRQPQHF	TGTGCCAGCAGTTTAACTAGTGTGGCAGGCACCGTCCGTCAGCCCCAGCATTTT
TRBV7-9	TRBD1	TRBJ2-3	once	CASSSGQGRDTQYF	TGTGCCAGCAGCTCAGGACAGGGAAGGGATACGCAGTATTTT
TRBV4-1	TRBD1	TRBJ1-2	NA	CASSRDRAGYTF	TGCGCCAGCAGCCGGGACAGGGCTGGCTACACCTTC
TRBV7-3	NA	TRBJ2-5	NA	CASSLLYQETQYF	TGTGCCAGCAGCCTGTTGTACCAAGAGACCCAGTACTTC
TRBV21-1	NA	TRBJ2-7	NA	CASSTTGVGAYEQYF	TGTGCCAGCAGCACCACAGGGGTAGGGGCCTACGAGCAGTACTTC